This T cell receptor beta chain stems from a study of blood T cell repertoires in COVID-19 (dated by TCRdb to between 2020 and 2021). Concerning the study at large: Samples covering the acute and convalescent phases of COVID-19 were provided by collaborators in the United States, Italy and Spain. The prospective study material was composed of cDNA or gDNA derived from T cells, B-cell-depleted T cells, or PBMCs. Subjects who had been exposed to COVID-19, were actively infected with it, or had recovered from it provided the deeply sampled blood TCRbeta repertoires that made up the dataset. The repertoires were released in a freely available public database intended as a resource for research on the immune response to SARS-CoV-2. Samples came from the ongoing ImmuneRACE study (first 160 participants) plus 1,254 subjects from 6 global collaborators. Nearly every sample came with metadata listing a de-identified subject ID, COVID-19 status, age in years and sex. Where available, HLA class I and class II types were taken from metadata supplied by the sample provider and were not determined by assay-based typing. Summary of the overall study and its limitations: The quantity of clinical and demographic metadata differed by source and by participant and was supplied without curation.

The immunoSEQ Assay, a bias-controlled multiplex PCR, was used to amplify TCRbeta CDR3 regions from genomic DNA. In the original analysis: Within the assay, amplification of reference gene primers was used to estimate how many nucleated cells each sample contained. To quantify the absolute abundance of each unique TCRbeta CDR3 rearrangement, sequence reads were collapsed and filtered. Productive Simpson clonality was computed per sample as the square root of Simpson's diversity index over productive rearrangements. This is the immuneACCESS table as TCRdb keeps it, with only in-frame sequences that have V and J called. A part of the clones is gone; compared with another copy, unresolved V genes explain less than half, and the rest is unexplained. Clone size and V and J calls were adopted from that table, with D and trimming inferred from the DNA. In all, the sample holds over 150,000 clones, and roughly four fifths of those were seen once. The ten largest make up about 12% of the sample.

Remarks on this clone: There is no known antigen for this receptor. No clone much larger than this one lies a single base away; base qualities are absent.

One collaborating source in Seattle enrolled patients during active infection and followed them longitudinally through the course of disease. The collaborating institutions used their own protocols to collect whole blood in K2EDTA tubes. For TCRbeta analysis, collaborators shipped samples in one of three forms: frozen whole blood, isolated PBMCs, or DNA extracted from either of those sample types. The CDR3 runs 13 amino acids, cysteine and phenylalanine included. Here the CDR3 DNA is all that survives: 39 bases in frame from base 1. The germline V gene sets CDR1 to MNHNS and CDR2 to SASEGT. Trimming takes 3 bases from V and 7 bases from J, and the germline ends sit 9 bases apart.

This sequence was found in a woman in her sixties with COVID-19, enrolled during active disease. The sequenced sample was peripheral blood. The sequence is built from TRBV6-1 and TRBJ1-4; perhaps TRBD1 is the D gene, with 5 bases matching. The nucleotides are TGTGCCAGCAGTGACGGGCAGGGTGAAAAACTGTTTTTT. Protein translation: CASSDGQGEKLFF.